The clone carrying this T cell receptor beta chain has more than one count but fewer than ten. Its antigen is unidentified. This sample was taken from a study of blood T cells in healthy people across ages. Study observations and caveats: Comparison with aged donors showed that long-lived donors had more naive CD4+ cells and higher diversity. While age rose, TCR beta diversity per million T cells dropped in a roughly linear way. Naive and antigen-experienced cells could not be conclusively compared, given unsorted PBMCs.

The CDR3 is made up of 12 amino acids. The V and J ends lost 4 bases and 5 bases respectively, with 12 bases between them. CDR1 is SQVTM and CDR2 is ANQGSEA in the germline V gene. Primers used in a second PCR of roughly 7 to 11 cycles were a sample-barcoded 5' primer and a J-beta primer mix. One entry per CDR3 protein results from TCRdb running MiXCR on the 5' RACE reads. The data show over 1,300,000 distinct CDR3 sequences, approximately 59% seen once. This TCR was recovered from a man between 18 and 35 years old in good health. This chain uses TRBV29-1 with TRBJ2-7, with a weak D call TRBD1 (5 bases). The specimen sequenced was blood. The CDR3 loop is CSVGAFRDEQYF. The CDR3 nucleotides read TGCAGCGTTGGGGCGTTCAGGGACGAGCAGTACTTC.